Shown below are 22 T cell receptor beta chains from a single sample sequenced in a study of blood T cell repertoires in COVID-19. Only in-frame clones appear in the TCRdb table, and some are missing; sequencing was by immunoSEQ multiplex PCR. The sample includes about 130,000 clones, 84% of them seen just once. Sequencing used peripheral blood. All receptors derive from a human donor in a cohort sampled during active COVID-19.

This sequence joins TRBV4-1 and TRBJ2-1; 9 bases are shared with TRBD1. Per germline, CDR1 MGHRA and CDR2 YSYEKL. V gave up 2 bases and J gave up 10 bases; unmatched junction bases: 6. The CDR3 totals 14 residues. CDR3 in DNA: TGCGCCAGCAGCCAACCGGGACAGGGCGGGGAGCAGTTCTTC. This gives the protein CASSQPGQGGEQFF.

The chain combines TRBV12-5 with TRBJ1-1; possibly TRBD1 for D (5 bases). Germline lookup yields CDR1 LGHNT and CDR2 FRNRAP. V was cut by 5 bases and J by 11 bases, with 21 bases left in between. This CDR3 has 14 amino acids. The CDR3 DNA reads TGTGCTAGTGGTACCGGGACTAGGGACGTGGAGGCTTTCTTT. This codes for CASGTGTRDVEAFF.

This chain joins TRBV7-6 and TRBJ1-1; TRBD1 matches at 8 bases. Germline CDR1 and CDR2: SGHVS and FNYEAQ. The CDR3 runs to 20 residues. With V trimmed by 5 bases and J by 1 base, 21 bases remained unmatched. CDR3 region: CASSLPGVGTGQERNTEAFF. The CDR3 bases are TGTGCCAGCAGCCTCCCAGGCGTAGGGACAGGCCAAGAGAGGAACACTGAAGCTTTCTTT.

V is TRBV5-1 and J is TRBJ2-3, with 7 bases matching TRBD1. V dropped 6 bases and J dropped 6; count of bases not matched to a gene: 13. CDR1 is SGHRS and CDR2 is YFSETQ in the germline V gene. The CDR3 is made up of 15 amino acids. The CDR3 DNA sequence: TGCGCCAGCAAGGCTATGGACAGGCCTGAGGATACGCAGTATTTT. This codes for CASKAMDRPEDTQYF.

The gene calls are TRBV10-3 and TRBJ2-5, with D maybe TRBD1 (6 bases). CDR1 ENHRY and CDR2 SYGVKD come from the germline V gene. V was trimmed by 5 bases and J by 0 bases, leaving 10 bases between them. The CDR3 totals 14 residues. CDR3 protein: CAISRDRYQETQYF. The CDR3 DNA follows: TGTGCCATCAGTAGAGACAGGTACCAAGAGACCCAGTACTTC.

Here the CDR3 DNA reads TGTGCCAGCAGTTACGGGGCCCTGAGGTCTAATTCACCCCTCCACTTT. It is translated as CASSYGALRSNSPLHF. V and J are TRBV6-5 and TRBJ1-6, with a tentative D call TRBD1 (5 bases). This CDR3 region has 16 residues. The germline CDR1 and CDR2 sequences are MNHEY and SVGAGI. The V end lost 2 bases, the J end lost 6 bases, and 14 bases lay between the germline ends.

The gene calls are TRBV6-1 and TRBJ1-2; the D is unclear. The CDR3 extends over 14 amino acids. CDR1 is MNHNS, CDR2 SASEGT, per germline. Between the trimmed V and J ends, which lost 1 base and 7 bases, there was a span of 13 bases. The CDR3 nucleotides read TGTGCCAGCAGTGAAGAGTGGCAGGCGAGTGGCTACACCTTC. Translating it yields CASSEEWQASGYTF.

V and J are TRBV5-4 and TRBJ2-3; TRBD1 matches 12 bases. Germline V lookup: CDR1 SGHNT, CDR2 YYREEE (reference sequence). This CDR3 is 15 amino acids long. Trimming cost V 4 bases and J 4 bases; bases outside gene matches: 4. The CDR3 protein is CASSRDRGQADTQYF. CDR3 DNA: TGTGCCAGCAGCAGGGACAGGGGGCAAGCAGATACGCAGTATTTT.

The CDR3 coding sequence is TGTGCCATCAGTGAGGGGACCATAGCGGGGGGGAAATACAATGAGCAGTTCTTC. Its protein product is CAISEGTIAGGKYNEQFF. The chain recombines TRBV10-3 with TRBJ2-1, with TRBD2 identical over 11 bases. The CDR3 is 18 amino acids. CDR1 and CDR2 from the germline V gene are ENHRY and SYGVKD. V was clipped by 2 bases and J by 4 bases; unmatched bases: 10.

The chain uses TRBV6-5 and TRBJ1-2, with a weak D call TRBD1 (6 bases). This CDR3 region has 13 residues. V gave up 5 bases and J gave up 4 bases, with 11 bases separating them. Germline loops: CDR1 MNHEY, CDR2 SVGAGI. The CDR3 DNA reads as TGTGCCAGCAGTCAGGGGTTTGGCTATGGCTACACCTTC. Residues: CASSQGFGYGYTF.

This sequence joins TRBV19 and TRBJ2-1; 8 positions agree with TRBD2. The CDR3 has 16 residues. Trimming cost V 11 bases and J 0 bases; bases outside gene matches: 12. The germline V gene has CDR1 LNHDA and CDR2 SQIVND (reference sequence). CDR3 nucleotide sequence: TGTGCCTCCTTCCCCCCCGGGACTAGCTCCTACAATGAGCAGTTCTTC. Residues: CASFPPGTSSYNEQFF. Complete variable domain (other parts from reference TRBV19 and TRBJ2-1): DGGITQSPKYLFRKEGQNVTLSCEQNLNHDAMYWYRQDPGQGLRLIYYSQIVNDFQKGDIAEGYSVSREKKESFPLTVTSAQKNPTAFYLCASFPPGTSSYNEQFFGPGTRLTVL.

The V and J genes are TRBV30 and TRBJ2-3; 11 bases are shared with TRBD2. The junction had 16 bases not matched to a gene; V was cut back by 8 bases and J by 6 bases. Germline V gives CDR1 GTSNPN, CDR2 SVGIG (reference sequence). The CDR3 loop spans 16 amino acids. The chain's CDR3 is CAHNKQLAGAMDTQYF. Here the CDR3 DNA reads TGTGCCCACAACAAGCAACTAGCGGGGGCGATGGATACGCAGTATTTT.

The CDR3 is CASSRTSGGARFTDTQYF. In nucleotides, the CDR3 is TGTGCCAGCAGTCGGACTAGCGGGGGGGCTCGTTTCACAGATACGCAGTATTTT. V and J are TRBV6-2 or TRBV6-3 and TRBJ2-3; TRBD2 matches at 15 bases. Trimming removed 5 bases from V and 2 bases from J; junction bases left unmatched: 8. The V gene's germline CDR1 is MNHEY and CDR2 SVGEGT. The CDR3 loop spans 18 amino acids.

CDR3 DNA: TGTGCCAGTAGATCCGGGACAGCAAATTCACCCCTCCACTTT. Translated, it gives CASRSGTANSPLHF. The V gene is TRBV19, the J gene TRBJ1-6; 7 positions agree with TRBD1. Germline V lookup: CDR1 LNHDA, CDR2 SQIVND (reference sequence). V dropped 6 bases and J dropped 7; count of bases not matched to a gene: 6. This CDR3 contains 14 residues.

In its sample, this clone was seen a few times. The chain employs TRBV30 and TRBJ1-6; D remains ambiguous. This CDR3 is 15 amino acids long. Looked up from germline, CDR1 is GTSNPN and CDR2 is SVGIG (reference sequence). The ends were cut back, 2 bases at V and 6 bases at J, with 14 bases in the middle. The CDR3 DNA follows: TGTGCCTGGAGTCCCCGGTCGCGGCGTAATTCACCCCTCCACTTT. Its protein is CAWSPRSRRNSPLHF.

CDR3 DNA: TGTGCCAGCAGCTTAGAGGCCGACAGGGCTGATTACACTGAAGCTTTCTTT. It yields the protein CASSLEADRADYTEAFF. J is TRBJ1-1 and V is TRBV7-6; TRBD1 matches at 7 bases. The CDR3 length is 17 residues. After removal of 1 base from V and 3 bases from J, the junction contained 11 bases not matched to a gene. From germline, CDR1 is SGHVS and CDR2 FNYEAQ.

CDR3 residues: CSGGGGRGETQYF. CDR3 nucleotides: TGCAGCGGGGGTGGAGGGCGGGGAGAGACCCAGTACTTC. The chain carries TRBV29-1 and TRBJ2-5; tentative D call: TRBD2 (6 bases). This CDR3 contains 13 residues. The V and J ends lost 7 bases and 4 bases respectively, with 16 bases between them. Germline CDR1 reads SQVTM; CDR2 reads ANQGSEA.

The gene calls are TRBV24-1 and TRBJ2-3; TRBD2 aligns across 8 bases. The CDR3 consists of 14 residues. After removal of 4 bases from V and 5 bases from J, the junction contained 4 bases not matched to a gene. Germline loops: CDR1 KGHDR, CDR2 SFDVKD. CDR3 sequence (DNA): TGTGCCACCAGTGAATCGAGCGGGGGAGATACGCAGTATTTT. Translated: CATSESSGGDTQYF.

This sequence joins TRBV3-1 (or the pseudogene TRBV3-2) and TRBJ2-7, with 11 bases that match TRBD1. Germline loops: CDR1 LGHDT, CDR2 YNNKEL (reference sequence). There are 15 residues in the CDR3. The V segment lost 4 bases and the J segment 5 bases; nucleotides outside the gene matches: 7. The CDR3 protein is CASSREDRGRNEQYF. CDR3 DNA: TGTGCCAGCAGCCGAGAGGACAGGGGGCGCAACGAGCAGTACTTC.

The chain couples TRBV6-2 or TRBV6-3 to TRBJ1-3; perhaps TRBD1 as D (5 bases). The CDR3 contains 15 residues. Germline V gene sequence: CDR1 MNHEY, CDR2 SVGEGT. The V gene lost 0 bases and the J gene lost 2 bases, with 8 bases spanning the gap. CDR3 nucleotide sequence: TGTGCCAGCAGTTACTCACAGGCACCTGGAAACACCATATATTTT. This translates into CASSYSQAPGNTIYF.

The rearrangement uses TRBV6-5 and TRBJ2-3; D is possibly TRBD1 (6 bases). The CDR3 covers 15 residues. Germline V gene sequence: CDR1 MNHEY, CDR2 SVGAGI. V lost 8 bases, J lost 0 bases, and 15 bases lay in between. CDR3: CASRDTGKSTDTQYF. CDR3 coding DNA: TGTGCCAGCCGGGACACGGGTAAAAGCACAGATACGCAGTATTTT.

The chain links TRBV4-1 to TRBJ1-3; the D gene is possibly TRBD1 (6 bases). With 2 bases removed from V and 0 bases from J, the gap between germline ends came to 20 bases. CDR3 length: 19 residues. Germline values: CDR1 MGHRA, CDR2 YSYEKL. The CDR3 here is CASSQSLPDRSISGNTIYF. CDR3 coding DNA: TGCGCCAGCAGCCAATCACTACCCGACAGGAGTATCTCTGGAAACACCATATATTTT.